This entry lists 30 T cell receptor beta chains sequenced from one sample in a study of regulatory T cells in long-lasting Graves disease. Sequencing libraries for TCR beta were prepared with iRepertoire HTBI primers and Arm-PCR of CDR3 regions. MiXCR, run by TCRdb on the multiplex PCR reads, gives a single entry per CDR3 protein. Here the sample spans about 460,000 distinct CDR3 sequences, around 15% being singletons. Time point denoted: newly diagnosed GD, antithyroid drugs for less than 3 months. Isolated PBMC RNA provided the starting material for the TCR library. These same records also appear under a second study, on T cells in Graves' hyperthyroidism and ophthalmopathy.

Sequenced here: peripheral blood mononuclear cells (PBMCs), sampled at new diagnosis, from a patient treated with antithyroid drugs. Every receptor here comes from a woman between 50 and 59 years old with Graves disease.

This clonotype was found many times. V is TRBV6-1 and J is TRBJ1-5, with unresolved D. The CDR3 has 15 amino acids. Germline CDR1 MNHNS, CDR2 SASEGT. The ends were cut back, 7 bases at V and 1 base at J, with 14 bases in the middle. CDR3 sequence (DNA): TGTGCCAGCACCCTCTTAAGGGAAAGCAATCAGCCCCAGCATTTT. It translates to CASTLLRESNQPQHF.

The chain recombines TRBV19 with TRBJ2-5, with 9 positions matching TRBD1. The germline V gene encodes CDR1 LNHDA and CDR2 SQIVND (reference sequence). The CDR3 length is 15 residues. V trimming: 3 bases; J trimming: 5 bases; junction bases outside the gene matches: 7. CDR3 residues: CASSISGTGLETQYF. DNA of the CDR3: TGTGCCAGTAGTATCTCCGGGACAGGGTTGGAGACCCAGTACTTC.

This clonotype has a handful of counts. The chain joins TRBV9 to TRBJ1-1, with 8 bases fitting TRBD1. Germline V CDR1 and CDR2: SGDLS, YYNGEE. V dropped 2 bases and J dropped 3; count of bases not matched to a gene: 3. The CDR3 consists of 14 residues. CDR3 protein: CASSVLQGDTEAFF. The CDR3 nucleotides are TGTGCCAGCAGCGTTCTACAGGGGGACACTGAAGCTTTCTTT.

This clonotype was counted ten times or more. This chain uses TRBV9 with TRBJ1-1; no firm D call. The germline V gene has CDR1 SGDLS and CDR2 YYNGEE. V gave up 0 bases and J gave up 4 bases, with 13 bases separating them. The CDR3 extends over 15 amino acids. As DNA, the CDR3 is TGTGCCAGCAGCGTAGCCTCGTCGCCCTCCACTGAAGCTTTCTTT. Encoded protein: CASSVASSPSTEAFF.

This clonotype was observed many times. The V call is TRBV30, the J call TRBJ2-2; TRBD1 matches 8 bases. J gave up 4 bases and V 6 bases, and 10 bases lay outside the gene matches. Germline CDR1 and CDR2: GTSNPN and SVGIG (reference sequence). The CDR3 spans 15 residues. Here the CDR3 reads CACTRRQGRTGELFF. The DNA of the CDR3 is TGTGCCTGCACTCGGCGACAGGGGCGCACCGGGGAGCTGTTTTTT.

In this sample, this clonotype turned up many times. The rearrangement uses TRBV19 and TRBJ2-3; D is perhaps TRBD1 (6 bases). The CDR3 has 13 residues. CDR1 and CDR2 from the germline V gene are LNHDA and SQIVND (reference sequence). Trimming removed 7 bases at V and 3 bases at J, with 11 bases between. The CDR3 reads CASNHRVTDTQYF. CDR3 DNA: TGTGCCAGTAATCACAGGGTAACAGATACGCAGTATTTT.

Ten or more counts support this clonotype. The chain couples TRBV28 to TRBJ2-3; tentative D call: TRBD1 (5 bases). Trimming pared 5 bases from V and 3 bases from J, leaving 15 bases between. The germline CDR1 and CDR2 sequences are MDHEN and SYDVKM. The CDR3 totals 15 residues. The CDR3 nucleotides are TGTGCCAGCAGTAAAAGGGGTGTGAGGACAGATACGCAGTATTTT. Amino acids: CASSKRGVRTDTQYF.

This chain uses TRBV19 with TRBJ2-2; D not resolved. The V end was cut by 5 bases, the J end by 0 bases, with 7 bases between. CDR3 length: 14 residues. Germline V gene lookup returns CDR1 LNHDA and CDR2 SQIVND (reference sequence). The CDR3 spells CASSWKANTGELFF. The CDR3 nucleotides read TGTGCCAGTAGTTGGAAGGCGAACACCGGGGAGCTGTTTTTT.

V usage is TRBV20-1 and J usage is TRBJ2-1, with 8 bases that match TRBD1. This CDR3 comprises 13 residues. J gave up 0 bases and V 6 bases, and 1 base lay outside the gene matches. The germline V gene encodes CDR1 DFQATT and CDR2 SNEGSKA (reference sequence). CDR3 residues: CSAGQGSYNEQFF. The CDR3 nucleotides are TGCAGTGCAGGACAGGGCTCCTACAATGAGCAGTTCTTC.

This clonotype was picked up many times. This chain joins TRBV19 and TRBJ2-5; TRBD1 agrees at 10 bases. The CDR3 length is 17 residues. V was clipped by 5 bases and J by 5 bases; unmatched bases: 14. CDR1 and CDR2 (germline): LNHDA, SQIVND (reference sequence). The CDR3 sequence is CASSPLTGQGMEETQYF. The DNA for the CDR3 is TGTGCCAGTAGTCCCCTTACGGGACAGGGGATGGAGGAGACCCAGTACTTC. The variable domain in full, with the rest retrieved from reference TRBV19 and TRBJ2-5, is DGGITQSPKYLFRKEGQNVTLSCEQNLNHDAMYWYRQDPGQGLRLIYYSQIVNDFQKGDIAEGYSVSREKKESFPLTVTSAQKNPTAFYLCASSPLTGQGMEETQYFGPGTRLLVL.

This chain joins TRBV9 and TRBJ2-2; 13 positions match TRBD2. Germline CDR1 is SGDLS and CDR2 is YYNGEE. The CDR3 consists of 17 residues. V was clipped by 3 bases and J by 4 bases; unmatched bases: 6. CDR3 region: CASSGPGLAGSTGELFF. CDR3 coding DNA: TGTGCCAGCAGCGGACCGGGACTAGCGGGATCCACCGGGGAGCTGTTTTTT.

This clonotype was recorded at least ten times. The chain couples TRBV20-1 to TRBJ2-7, with TRBD2 identical over 13 bases. The CDR3 has 14 amino acids. Per the germline V gene, CDR1 is DFQATT and CDR2 is SNEGSKA (reference sequence). V lost 5 bases and J lost 4; bases outside the gene matches: 5. The chain's CDR3 is CSAGGLAGIYEQYF. The DNA of the CDR3 is TGCAGTGCTGGGGGACTAGCGGGAATATACGAGCAGTACTTC.

This clonotype was counted ten times or more. The chain joins TRBV2 to TRBJ2-1; unclear D gene. Deletions cut 7 bases from V and 5 bases from J, with 12 bases between. The CDR3 is 13 amino acids. Germline CDR1 reads SNHLY; CDR2 reads FYNNEI. The CDR3 DNA reads as TGTGCCAGCATGGCAACGGGCAACAATGAGCAGTTCTTC. The encoded protein is CASMATGNNEQFF.

This clonotype came up many times. The chain links TRBV28 to TRBJ1-3, with a tentative D call TRBD1 (5 bases). Per the germline V gene, CDR1 is MDHEN and CDR2 is SYDVKM. Trimming stripped 6 bases from V and 3 bases from J, with 6 bases between. There are 12 residues in the CDR3. The CDR3 bases are TGTGCCAGCAGCAGGGATGGAAACACCATATATTTT. It yields the protein CASSRDGNTIYF.

This clonotype was seen a few times. This rearrangement joins TRBV18 to TRBJ2-6, with D maybe TRBD2 (5 bases). CDR3 length: 15 residues. V dropped 2 bases and J dropped 2 bases, with 7 bases sitting between them. CDR1 KGHSH and CDR2 LQKENI come from the germline V gene. In DNA, the CDR3 is TGTGCCAGCTCACCATCGGGGACTGGGGCCAACGTCCTGACTTTC. Translation: CASSPSGTGANVLTF.

This clonotype was seen many times. The chain couples TRBV6-5 to TRBJ2-7; the D is unclear. CDR1 is MNHEY, CDR2 SVGAGI, per germline. CDR3 length: 14 residues. V was clipped by 0 bases and J by 4 bases, with 10 bases between them. The CDR3 loop reads CASSYSGLPYEQYF. The CDR3 DNA reads TGTGCCAGCAGTTACTCGGGCCTCCCGTACGAGCAGTACTTC.

This clonotype showed up just a few times. The V call is TRBV30, the J call TRBJ2-1, with 7 bases fitting TRBD1. J gave up 0 bases and V 8 bases, and 4 bases lay outside the gene matches. This CDR3 is built from 13 residues. Germline V gives CDR1 GTSNPN, CDR2 SVGIG (reference sequence). The CDR3: CAGGQSSYNEQFF. CDR3 coding DNA: TGTGCCGGGGGACAGAGCTCCTACAATGAGCAGTTCTTC.

This clonotype occurred many times. The chain uses TRBV7-9 and TRBJ1-1; D gene unclear. Germline CDR1 reads SEHNR; CDR2 reads FQNEAQ (reference sequence). The length of the CDR3 is 11 residues. Trimming shortened V by 5 bases and J by 10 bases, and 11 bases separated the two germline ends. The CDR3 sequence is CASSPESLAFF. CDR3 in DNA: TGTGCCAGCAGCCCAGAAAGTTTAGCTTTCTTT.

This clonotype showed up many times. The chain couples TRBV7-9 to TRBJ1-5; D not certain. The V gene's germline CDR1 is SEHNR and CDR2 FQNEAQ (reference sequence). Trimming cost V 6 bases and J 4 bases, with 13 bases left between them. The CDR3 has 14 residues. The CDR3 protein is CASSYDRGNQPQHF. CDR3 bases: TGTGCCAGCAGTTATGATCGAGGGAATCAGCCCCAGCATTTT.

The rearrangement uses TRBV3-1 and TRBJ2-2; 8 bases match TRBD2. Germline values: CDR1 LGHDT, CDR2 YNNKEL (reference sequence). The V and J ends lost 8 bases and 4 bases, in that order; junction bases with no gene match: 6. The CDR3 loop spans 14 amino acids. DNA for the CDR3: TGTGCCAGCCAGCGGGAGATCGGCACCGGGGAGCTGTTTTTT. It is translated as CASQREIGTGELFF.

This clonotype was seen many times. This rearrangement joins TRBV6-5 to TRBJ1-2; D may be TRBD1 (5 bases). Germline V gene sequence: CDR1 MNHEY, CDR2 SVGAGI. The CDR3 consists of 14 residues. Trimming pared 3 bases from V and 6 bases from J, leaving 14 bases between. CDR3 DNA sequence: TGTGCCAGCAGTTATCAGGGTGGAGAAAATGGCTACACCTTC. Encoded protein: CASSYQGGENGYTF.

This clonotype has at least ten counts. This chain uses TRBV7-3 with TRBJ2-1; 16 positions match TRBD2. Unmatched junction bases numbered 4, after V lost 5 bases and J lost 9 bases. This CDR3 is 15 amino acids long. Looked up from germline, CDR1 is SGHTA and CDR2 is FQGTGA. The CDR3 bases are TGTGCCAGCAGCGCCGGGACTAGCGGGAGGGTTGAGCAGTTCTTC. Its protein is CASSAGTSGRVEQFF.

The J gene is TRBJ2-1, the V gene TRBV6-2 or TRBV6-3; a weak D match, TRBD2 (5 bases). Looked up from germline, CDR1 is MNHEY and CDR2 is SVGEGT. Deletions cut 4 bases from V and 4 bases from J, with 14 bases between. CDR3 length equals 15 residues. CDR3 sequence: CASSSPSLNYNEQFF. CDR3 sequence (DNA): TGTGCCAGCAGTTCACCTAGCCTTAATTACAATGAGCAGTTCTTC.

This clonotype was picked up many times. The chain employs TRBV6-5 and TRBJ1-1; D remains unclear. This CDR3 has 13 amino acids. The germline V and J ends were trimmed by 6 bases and 1 base, with 9 bases remaining between them. Germline V gives CDR1 MNHEY, CDR2 SVGAGI. The CDR3 bases are TGTGCCAGCAGCTACAGACAGAACACTGAAGCTTTCTTT. It is translated as CASSYRQNTEAFF.

Written as DNA, the CDR3 is TGCGCCAGCAGCGGAATGGAATTGGGCTATGGCTACACCTTC. Amino acids: CASSGMELGYGYTF. The V call is TRBV5-1, the J call TRBJ1-2; D is unclear. The V gene lost 4 bases and the J gene lost 4 bases, with 14 bases spanning the gap. The CDR3 runs to 14 residues. Germline V lookup: CDR1 SGHRS, CDR2 YFSETQ.

The chain is built from TRBV6-5 and TRBJ2-3; D remains ambiguous. This CDR3 spans 15 amino acids. Trimming stripped 0 bases from V and 1 base from J, with 8 bases between. Germline CDR1 reads MNHEY; CDR2 reads SVGAGI. As DNA, the CDR3 is TGTGCCAGCAGTTACTCGTTGGCAGGCACAGATACGCAGTATTTT. It translates to CASSYSLAGTDTQYF.

This clonotype has at least ten counts. The chain employs TRBV7-2 and TRBJ2-3; D possibly uses TRBD1 or TRBD2 (5 bases each). CDR1 SGHTA and CDR2 FQGNSA come from the germline V gene. The CDR3 covers 16 residues. Trimming pared 3 bases from V and 5 bases from J, leaving 18 bases between. DNA of the CDR3: TGTGCCAGCAGCTTGAGGACGGGGCTGTCAGGAGATACGCAGTATTTT. Translation: CASSLRTGLSGDTQYF.

On this clonotype: One base away lies a much larger clone, so this may be a sequencing read error. The rearrangement uses TRBV11-2 and TRBJ2-7, with a tentative D call TRBD1 (6 bases). The CDR3 has 14 residues. Germline CDR1 and CDR2: SGHAT and FQNNGV. CDR3 nucleotides: TGTGCCAGCAGCTCCATAGGGGGTACCTACGTGCAGTACTTC. It encodes CASSSIGGTYVQYF. The full variable domain, completed using reference TRBV11-2 and TRBJ2-7, is EAGVAQSPRYKIIEKRQSVAFWCNPISGHATLYWYQQILGQGPKLLIQFQNNGVVDDSQLPKDRFSAERLKGVDSTLKIQPAKLEDSAVYLCASSSIGGTYVQYFGPGTRLTVT.

The chain uses TRBV5-4 and TRBJ2-1; 13 bases agree with TRBD2. The CDR3 loop spans 15 amino acids. The V gene end was trimmed by 3 bases and the J gene end by 5 bases; junction bases not matched to a gene: 2. Germline CDR1 SGHNT, CDR2 YYREEE (reference sequence). CDR3 DNA: TGTGCCAGCAGCTGGACTAGCGGGAGTCACAATGAGCAGTTCTTC. As protein: CASSWTSGSHNEQFF.

This clonotype appeared many times. This sequence joins TRBV7-9 and TRBJ2-7; 7 positions match TRBD1. Trimming took 5 bases from V and 13 from J; bases not matched to a gene: 11. In germline, CDR1 is SEHNR, CDR2 FQNEAQ (reference sequence). CDR3 length equals 12 residues. Written as DNA, the CDR3 is TGTGCCAGCAGCCCTACTGGGGACAGCCACTACTTC. This codes for CASSPTGDSHYF.